This TCR beta chain was obtained from a study of shared clonotypes between healthy human individuals. Study details: With ages of 18 to 49, the donors were a couple of women and a few men.

With respect to this clone: The target antigen is unknown.

A deep-level run was used for the assay. The repertoire was sequenced with immunoSEQ multiplex PCR; TCRdb's copy has only in-frame clones and lacks some. Of some 2.1 million clones listed, 95% are singletons. From germline, CDR1 is DFQATT and CDR2 SNEGSKA (reference sequence). The CDR3 spans 10 residues. V lost 4 bases and J lost 9, with 8 bases in between. Findings and caveats of the study: The represented genetic and exposure-history diversity was limited by the small number of donors. Some clonotypes were shared by all four sorted-subset donors, while others were not shared. The non-shared ones had lower generation probabilities than the shared ones.

This receptor was identified in a man aged 18 to 29 in good health. The chain links TRBV20-1 to TRBJ2-3; D gene unclear. The sample comprised naive CD4+ T cells sorted from blood. The subset was: CD45RA+ positively selected. CDR3 protein: CSATSLTQYF. The CDR3 nucleotides are TGCAGTGCTACGAGCTTGACGCAGTATTTT.